The rows below give T cell receptor beta chains drawn from one sample of a study of cytomegalovirus exposure and HLA in healthy donors. Some clones are missing from TCRdb's copy, which holds only in-frame ones; the method was immunoSEQ multiplex PCR. The sample comprises more than 90,000 clones, roughly 70% of which are singletons, and under 3% rests with the top ten. The sequenced sample was PBMCs. The receptors were sampled from a man aged 50 to 59 in good health and CMV-seronegative. Both conserved end residues are part of each CDR3. Each record gives: J gene, V gene, D gene, clone size, CDR3 DNA, CDR3 protein. A D gene is named only where the DNA matches it firmly. A row's size may be missing; if present it is once, few, many or a size class.

J: TRBJ1-2; V: TRBV7-9; D: TRBD1; size: NA; DNA: TGTGCCAGCAGCCAGACAGGGGGCGCAACTAGCCACTATGGCTACACCTTC; CDR3: CASSQTGGATSHYGYTF
J: TRBJ2-1; V: TRBV7-7; D: NA; size: NA; DNA: TGTGCTAGCAGCTTAGGCCGGGGAAGGGACAATGAGCAGTTCTTC; CDR3: CASSLGRGRDNEQFF
J: TRBJ1-1; V: TRBV7-2; D: NA; size: few; DNA: TGTGCCAGCAGCCCGGCGGGGGCGCGGGCCACTGAAGCTTTCTTT; CDR3: CASSPAGARATEAFF
J: TRBJ2-7; V: TRBV4-2; D: NA; size: once; DNA: TGTGCCAGCAGCCAAGGTCCTCTTGACGAGCAGTACTTC; CDR3: CASSQGPLDEQYF
J: TRBJ2-5; V: TRBV10-3; D: TRBD1; size: NA; DNA: TGTGCCATCAGTGACAGGGGGCAAGAGACCCAGTACTTC; CDR3: CAISDRGQETQYF
J: TRBJ1-1; V: TRBV9; D: NA; size: NA; DNA: TGTGCCAGCAGCGTAGGGGGGCCTGGCACTGAAGCTTTCTTT; CDR3: CASSVGGPGTEAFF
J: TRBJ1-5; V: TRBV21-1; D: NA; size: NA; DNA: TGTGCCAGCAGCCTATTAACTACAGGGAGCTATAGCAATCAGCCCCAGCATTTT; CDR3: CASSLLTTGSYSNQPQHF
J: TRBJ1-1; V: TRBV14; D: NA; size: few; DNA: TGTGCCAGCAGCCAAGATATCCAGGCGAACACTGAAGCTTTCTTT; CDR3: CASSQDIQANTEAFF
J: TRBJ2-3; V: TRBV12-5; D: TRBD1; size: NA; DNA: TGTGCTAGTGGTCCCAACGCCGACAGGGCCGCAGATACGCAGTATTTT; CDR3: CASGPNADRAADTQYF
J: TRBJ2-3; V: TRBV4-2; D: TRBD2; size: NA; DNA: TGTGCCAGCAGCCAAGATTTTGCTAGCGGGTACACAGATACGCAGTATTTT; CDR3: CASSQDFASGYTDTQYF
J: TRBJ2-7; V: TRBV5-5; D: NA; size: few; DNA: TGTGCCAGCAGCTTATCGCAGGGCTACGAGCAGTACTTC; CDR3: CASSLSQGYEQYF
J: TRBJ1-6; V: TRBV29-1; D: TRBD1; size: NA; DNA: TGCAGCGTTAGGACAGGGGGTAGATTTTCACCCCTCCACTTT; CDR3: CSVRTGGRFSPLHF
J: TRBJ2-5; V: TRBV7-9; D: NA; size: NA; DNA: TGTTCCAGCAGGTTTGGGGGGAATCACCAAGAGACCCAGTACTTC; CDR3: CSSRFGGNHQETQYF
J: TRBJ1-2; V: TRBV7-6; D: NA; size: NA; DNA: TGTGCCAGCAGCTTAGCCCTATCTTCCGGCTACACCTTC; CDR3: CASSLALSSGYTF
J: TRBJ2-1; V: TRBV28; D: TRBD1; size: NA; DNA: TGTGCCAGCAGCCGCCCGGGACAGGGTACGGATGAGCAGTTCTTC; CDR3: CASSRPGQGTDEQFF
J: TRBJ1-2; V: TRBV7-9; D: TRBD1; size: NA; DNA: TGTGCCAGCAGCCTGGCCGGGACAGGGTATGGCTACACCTTC; CDR3: CASSLAGTGYGYTF
J: TRBJ1-6; V: TRBV7-9; D: NA; size: NA; DNA: TGTGCCAGCAGCCCGGACAGTGGGTCACCCCTCCACTTT; CDR3: CASSPDSGSPLHF